The 20 T cell receptor beta chains reported below all come from one sample, sequenced in a study of cytomegalovirus exposure and HLA in healthy donors. Primers included in the PCR were 60 Vbeta and 13 Jbeta primers. Sequencing was performed with immunoSEQ multiplex PCR; in TCRdb, only in-frame clones are kept and a portion is missing. The table records some 120,000 clones, roughly 78% of them present only once. The sequencing sample was made of PBMCs. Receptors were obtained from a man aged 30 to 39 in good health and CMV-seronegative.

The chain uses TRBV27 and TRBJ2-7, with D maybe TRBD2 (5 bases). Trimming cost V 6 bases and J 3 bases, with 15 bases left between them. The CDR3 totals 14 residues. CDR1 is MNHEY and CDR2 is SMNVEV in the germline V gene (reference sequence). Written as DNA, the CDR3 is TGTGCCAGCAGGGGCCTGGACGGACTCTACGAGCAGTACTTC. It codes for CASRGLDGLYEQYF.

The rearrangement joins TRBV5-6 to TRBJ1-2, with 8 bases that match TRBD1. V lost 4 bases and J lost 8; bases outside the gene matches: 10. CDR1 and CDR2 from the germline V gene are SGHDT and YYEEEE. CDR3 length equals 14 residues. CDR3: CASSRDRNIRGYTF. The CDR3 nucleotides read TGTGCCAGCAGCCGGGACAGGAACATACGGGGCTACACCTTC.

This chain uses TRBV7-9 with TRBJ2-1; D may be TRBD1 (7 bases). Trimming removed 1 base at V and 5 bases at J, with 21 bases between. The CDR3 spans 18 residues. Germline CDR1 reads SEHNR; CDR2 reads FQNEAQ (reference sequence). This CDR3 is CASSLGGGGQLYHNEQFF. DNA of the CDR3: TGTGCCAGCAGCTTAGGTGGAGGGGGCCAACTATATCACAATGAGCAGTTCTTC.

CDR3 sequence: CASSYGQGARTEAFF. The CDR3 DNA is TGTGCCAGCAGCTACGGACAGGGGGCTCGGACTGAAGCTTTCTTT. This chain uses TRBV11-2 with TRBJ1-1; TRBD1 matches 11 bases. Trimming cost V 4 bases and J 5 bases; bases outside gene matches: 6. Germline loops: CDR1 SGHAT, CDR2 FQNNGV. CDR3 size: 15 residues. The whole variable domain, filled in from reference TRBV11-2 and TRBJ1-1, reads EAGVAQSPRYKIIEKRQSVAFWCNPISGHATLYWYQQILGQGPKLLIQFQNNGVVDDSQLPKDRFSAERLKGVDSTLKIQPAKLEDSAVYLCASSYGQGARTEAFFGQGTRLTVV.

V gene TRBV5-4 combines with J gene TRBJ1-1; tentatively, D is TRBD1 (5 bases). V lost 4 bases and J 7 bases, leaving 11 bases between the germline ends. CDR1 and CDR2 (germline): SGHNT, YYREEE (reference sequence). This CDR3 is built from 12 residues. CDR3 DNA: TGTGCCAGCAGCCCGGACACTGGTGAAGCTTTCTTT. This translates into CASSPDTGEAFF.

The genes are TRBV19 and TRBJ2-7; D is ambiguous. The CDR3 contains 14 residues. The V gene lost 5 bases and the J gene lost 2 bases, with 13 bases spanning the gap. CDR1 LNHDA and CDR2 SQIVND come from the germline V gene (reference sequence). Here the CDR3 DNA reads TGTGCCAGTAGTCCCGGCGGCTGGACCTACGAGCAGTACTTC. It translates to CASSPGGWTYEQYF.

The chain carries TRBV28 and TRBJ1-4; possibly TRBD1 for D (6 bases). Trimming removed 6 bases at V and 2 bases at J, with 16 bases between. The CDR3 is 16 amino acids. Germline V gene sequence: CDR1 MDHEN, CDR2 SYDVKM. The DNA of the CDR3 is TGTGCCAGCAGAAAATCCAGGGGCTGGACTAATGAAAAACTGTTTTTT. It yields the protein CASRKSRGWTNEKLFF. Supplemented by reference TRBV28 and TRBJ1-4, the full variable domain reads DVKVTQSSRYLVKRTGEKVFLECVQDMDHENMFWYRQDPGLGLRLIYFSYDVKMKEKGDIPEGYSVSREKKERFSLILESASTNQTSMYLCASRKSRGWTNEKLFFGSGTQLSVL.

This chain links TRBV4-1 with TRBJ2-1; tentatively, D is TRBD1 (7 bases). The CDR3 consists of 16 residues. CDR1 is MGHRA, CDR2 YSYEKL, per germline. V lost 0 bases and J 7 bases, leaving 16 bases between the germline ends. The CDR3 spells CASSQDPARGRNEQFF. CDR3 sequence (DNA): TGCGCCAGCAGCCAAGATCCAGCCAGGGGGAGGAATGAGCAGTTCTTC.

CDR3 sequence (DNA): TGTGCCAGCAGCTACCTCCGGGACACAGAAACCTACGAGCAGTACTTC. Its translation is CASSYLRDTETYEQYF. The rearrangement joins TRBV6-5 to TRBJ2-7; TRBD1 is a possible D gene (6 bases). V lost 6 bases and J lost 2, with 20 bases in between. CDR3 length: 16 amino acids. Per germline, CDR1 MNHEY and CDR2 SVGAGI.

The V call is TRBV7-3, the J call TRBJ2-1; 11 bases line up with TRBD2. Trimming took 1 base from V and 10 from J; bases not matched to a gene: 0. CDR3 size: 13 residues. The germline gives CDR1 SGHTA, CDR2 FQGTGA. The CDR3, as DNA: TGTGCCAGCAGCTTAAGGACTAGCGGGGAGCAGTTCTTC. It yields the protein CASSLRTSGEQFF. The full variable domain, completed using reference TRBV7-3 and TRBJ2-1, is GAGVSQTPSNKVTEKGKYVELRCDPISGHTALYWYRQSLGQGPEFLIYFQGTGAADDSGLPNDRFFAVRPEGSVSTLKIQRTERGDSAVYLCASSLRTSGEQFFGPGTRLTVL.

V is TRBV7-2 and J is TRBJ2-5, with 7 bases matching TRBD1. The CDR3 is 14 amino acids. The trim removed 3 bases at V and 4 bases at J, leaving 5 bases unmatched. CDR1 is SGHTA, CDR2 FQGNSA, per germline. The CDR3 nucleotides are TGTGCCAGCAGCTTCGGGACAGCGACAGAGACCCAGTACTTC. Translation gives CASSFGTATETQYF.

This clone was observed a few times. The V and J genes are TRBV30 and TRBJ1-4; TRBD1 agrees at 8 bases. Germline values: CDR1 GTSNPN, CDR2 SVGIG (reference sequence). The CDR3 sequence is 14 residues long. The V gene end was trimmed by 2 bases and the J gene end by 8 bases; junction bases not matched to a gene: 7. CDR3: CAWSTGQGGEKLFF. The CDR3 nucleotides read TGTGCCTGGAGTACAGGACAGGGTGGGGAAAAACTGTTTTTT.

This clone was seen a handful of times. The chain links TRBV7-9 to TRBJ2-1, with D possibly matching TRBD1 (6 bases). The CDR3 loop spans 15 amino acids. Trimming removed 7 bases at V and 3 bases at J, with 16 bases between. Germline values: CDR1 SEHNR, CDR2 FQNEAQ (reference sequence). For the CDR3, the DNA is TGTGCCAGCAACCTACAGGGCGAGTTCTACAATGAGCAGTTCTTC. Amino acids: CASNLQGEFYNEQFF.

This chain connects TRBV18 to TRBJ2-6; D is possibly TRBD1 (6 bases). The CDR3 has 16 amino acids. Germline values: CDR1 KGHSH, CDR2 LQKENI. V was clipped by 3 bases and J by 2 bases, with 11 bases between them. The CDR3: CASSPQGSAGANVLTF. The CDR3 nucleotides read TGTGCCAGCTCACCCCAGGGGAGTGCTGGGGCCAACGTCCTGACTTTC.

The chain employs TRBV4-1 and TRBJ1-5, with TRBD1 matching 7 bases. CDR1 is MGHRA and CDR2 is YSYEKL in the germline V gene. This CDR3 has 14 amino acids. With 0 bases clipped from V and 7 bases from J, the junction kept 3 bases outside the gene matches. Here the CDR3 DNA reads TGCGCCAGCAGCCAAGAAGGGGGCGGACAGCCCCAGCATTTT. Residues: CASSQEGGGQPQHF.

V gene TRBV19 combines with J gene TRBJ1-5; D is unresolved. CDR1 is LNHDA and CDR2 is SQIVND in the germline V gene (reference sequence). The V gene lost 5 bases and the J gene lost 0 bases, with 8 bases spanning the gap. The CDR3 covers 14 residues. CDR3 amino acids: CASSSQDSNQPQHF. The CDR3 nucleotides read TGTGCCAGTAGTTCGCAGGATAGCAATCAGCCCCAGCATTTT.

This clone was found once. The CDR3: CAIEDRGGTYEQYF. The CDR3 region has the DNA TGTGCCATCGAAGACAGGGGGGGCACCTACGAGCAGTACTTC. The chain recombines TRBV10-3 with TRBJ2-7; 9 nucleotides match TRBD1. The CDR3 spans 14 residues. Germline lookup yields CDR1 ENHRY and CDR2 SYGVKD. After removal of 8 bases from V and 2 bases from J, the junction contained 7 bases not matched to a gene.

There are a few counts of this clone. The V gene is TRBV19, the J gene TRBJ1-1; TRBD1 matches at 9 bases. CDR3 length equals 12 residues. Germline V gene data show CDR1 as LNHDA and CDR2 as SQIVND (reference sequence). Unmatched junction bases numbered 3, after V lost 3 bases and J lost 10 bases. Here the CDR3 reads CASSIWGQGAFF. For the CDR3, the DNA is TGTGCCAGTAGTATTTGGGGACAGGGAGCTTTCTTT.

The chain is built from TRBV6-5 and TRBJ1-2, with D unresolved. Germline loops: CDR1 MNHEY, CDR2 SVGAGI. The ends were cut back, 4 bases at V and 2 bases at J, with 8 bases in the middle. The CDR3 has 13 amino acids. The CDR3 protein is CASSWEGNYGYTF. CDR3 sequence (DNA): TGTGCCAGCAGTTGGGAGGGCAACTATGGCTACACCTTC.

This chain links TRBV2 with TRBJ2-7; D possibly corresponds to TRBD2 (6 bases). Germline V gene sequence: CDR1 SNHLY, CDR2 FYNNEI. Deletions cut 4 bases from V and 3 bases from J, with 7 bases between. The CDR3 is 12 amino acids. This CDR3 reads CASSAGVYEQYF. The CDR3 DNA follows: TGTGCCAGCAGTGCGGGAGTCTACGAGCAGTACTTC.